The next 8 T cell receptor beta chains were all read from a single sample in a study of neoadjuvant anti-PD-1 for oral cavity cancer. Data came from immunoSEQ multiplex PCR; TCRdb stores just in-frame clones and leaves some out. The data contain 13,000 to 15,000 clones, roughly 70% of them singletons. Stated time point: after neoadjuvant nivolumab, at surgical resection. Source: PBMCs, taken after nivolumab (anti-PD-1) treatment. The receptors were gathered from a person aged 40 to 85 with oral cavity squamous cell carcinoma.

The gene calls are TRBV5-1 and TRBJ2-4; 12 positions agree with TRBD1. Germline CDR1 is SGHRS and CDR2 is YFSETQ. The CDR3 is 15 amino acids. V shed 4 bases, J shed 7 bases, and the junction held 6 bases outside the gene matches. The CDR3 DNA is TGCGCCAGCAGCCCCGGGACAGGGGGCGGGAACATTCAGTACTTC. As protein: CASSPGTGGGNIQYF.

This clone was seen only a few times. V usage is TRBV4-1 and J usage is TRBJ1-5, with D possibly matching TRBD1 (5 bases). V gave up 1 base and J gave up 5 bases, with 15 bases separating them. The germline CDR1 and CDR2 sequences are MGHRA and YSYEKL. The CDR3 contains 16 residues. The CDR3 loop reads CASSQGGLGRHQPQHF. The CDR3, as DNA: TGCGCCAGCAGCCAAGGAGGCTTGGGGCGGCATCAGCCCCAGCATTTT.

V usage is TRBV5-4 and J usage is TRBJ1-3; maybe TRBD1 (6 bases). The CDR3 contains 14 residues. CDR1 and CDR2 (germline): SGHNT, YYREEE (reference sequence). The V and J ends lost 4 bases and 2 bases respectively, with 10 bases between them. The CDR3 DNA sequence: TGTGCCAGCAGCAAGGGGGGAACTGGAAACACCATATATTTT. Translating it yields CASSKGGTGNTIYF.

The V call is TRBV7-3, the J call TRBJ2-1, with unresolved D. CDR1 and CDR2 (germline): SGHTA, FQGTGA. V was shortened by 4 bases and J by 0 bases, with 10 bases between the two germline ends. There are 15 residues in the CDR3. DNA of the CDR3: TGTGCCAGCAGCTCCCTGGTGAGCTCCTACAATGAGCAGTTCTTC. Its protein product is CASSSLVSSYNEQFF.

This sequence joins TRBV7-9 and TRBJ2-7, with D unclear. Germline CDR1 reads SEHNR; CDR2 reads FQNEAQ (reference sequence). Trimming pared 2 bases from V and 3 bases from J, leaving 5 bases between. The CDR3 runs 12 residues. CDR3 loop: CASSLRGYEQYF. In DNA, the CDR3 is TGTGCCAGCAGCTTAAGAGGCTACGAGCAGTACTTC.

This clone was picked up a small number of times. The V call is TRBV2, the J call TRBJ1-4; no clear D gene. Germline CDR1 and CDR2: SNHLY and FYNNEI. Trimming pared 7 bases from V and 14 bases from J, leaving 26 bases between. CDR3 length equals 15 residues. In nucleotides, the CDR3 is TGTGCCAGCAATCCTCGACGGAGGGAAGGGAAAACTCTGTTTTTT. The encoded protein is CASNPRRREGKTLFF.

The chain has TRBV2 and TRBJ2-1; 7 bases fit TRBD2. V trimming: 11 bases; J trimming: 9 bases; junction bases outside the gene matches: 13. The V gene's germline CDR1 is SNHLY and CDR2 FYNNEI. The CDR3 is made up of 13 amino acids. CDR3 region: CADSGLSAGEQFF. As DNA, the CDR3 is TGTGCCGACTCGGGACTATCTGCGGGTGAGCAGTTCTTC.

The gene calls are TRBV2 and TRBJ2-5, with TRBD1 identical over 9 bases. Germline CDR1 is SNHLY and CDR2 is FYNNEI. CDR3 length: 15 amino acids. The V segment lost 6 bases and the J segment 5 bases; nucleotides outside the gene matches: 10. The CDR3 DNA follows: TGTGCCAGCAGGCCTGACAGGGGGAAGTTTGAGACCCAGTACTTC. This codes for CASRPDRGKFETQYF.